This T cell receptor (beta chain) was documented in a study of cytomegalovirus exposure and HLA in healthy donors listed by TCRdb under 2017. Some background on the complete study: In an earlier analysis of approximately 640 of the donors, 276 Gb of sequence data and 117 million unique TCR beta sequences from 180 million or so T cells were reported. An early release covering roughly 580 HLA-typed donors comprised about 290 gigabases of sequencing data and approximately 85 million unique TCR sequences. Among the roughly 410 genotyped donors, around 81% belonged to the genetic ancestry cluster associated with self-reported Caucasian donors. The study was designed to test whether signatures of past pathogen exposure could be identified by cataloging public T cell receptors. Using immunosequencing, the study profiled T cell repertoires from 640 or so subjects and related those repertoires to cytomegalovirus serostatus. A separate validation cohort of about 110 different subjects was used in addition to the roughly 700-subject first cohort. The study combined high-throughput TCR immunosequencing, statistical association of individual TCRs with disease status, and machine learning to predict cytomegalovirus infection status. In a later analysis, previously published TCR beta repertoires from 500 to 750 donors were re-analyzed and high-resolution HLA genotyping was added so that TCR occurrence patterns could be studied. The later analysis used no new phenotypic data to find candidate immune exposures, relying instead on TCR beta sequences and their occurrence across donors. An earlier analysis of about 600 of the donors used high-throughput TCR beta sequencing to judge whether each TCR beta V gene segment behaved as functional or pseudogenic. Alongside the repertoire data, information on donor age, sex, ethnicity and CMV serostatus was compiled. A later genetic analysis took genome-wide SNP genotypes for about 55% of the 666 donors and used that subset as a discovery cohort. Every repertoire in the discovery cohort had been generated on one and the same sequencing platform. Both class I and class II loci were covered by HLA typing, at four-digit resolution. The number of donors typed differed by locus, with roughly 629-640 for A, B, C, DRB1 and DQB1, about 500 for DQA1, 606 for DPA1, and under 490 for DPB1. Five DR-DQ haplotypes were treated as single units for association and clustering because of strong linkage in the cohort. On average, roughly 240,000 unique TCR beta nucleotide sequences were sequenced per donor among several hundred genotyped donors of the cohort, with roughly 18% of those sequences being non-productive. On the study overall, not on this receptor specifically: A later analysis found that HLA-associated TCR beta chains were more clonally expanded and had lower generation probabilities than equally common non-associated chains. A later analysis found that TCR association rates varied across HLA loci, with DRB1 alleles showing the most associated TCRs and HLA-C alleles the fewest. The only immune exposure information available for the cohort was CMV serostatus. Because some donors lacked HLA typing at each locus, the association tests relied only on the typed subset. At a false discovery rate of 0.05, a later analysis linked roughly 17,000 TCR beta sequences to specific HLA alleles. In a later genetic analysis, fewer N-insertions in productive TCRs were reported among donors in an Asian-associated ancestry cluster than the roughly 640-donor mean. Strong co-occurrence of HLA alleles, especially DR and DQ, made assigning TCR associations to individual alleles difficult. Because counts were too low, roughly 18 rarely observed V segments, including chromosome 9 orphons, were left out of the earlier analysis of over 550 of the donors. Roughly uniform sequencing depth across donors was assumed in presence/absence analyses, although this assumption may not hold. A group of highly shared sequence variants was considered likely to be a technical artifact of the sequencing pipeline. A further reported finding was that TCR beta sequences accurately predicted the HLA-A and HLA-B alleles for most subjects in the first cohort. Several of the top co-occurrence clusters appeared to be linked to parvovirus B19, influenza, CMV and Epstein-Barr virus, according to a later analysis. The authors suggested that the approach could potentially be extended to other disease states and immunological phenotypes. Some IMGT-functional V segments, including TRBV6-2 and TRBV6-3, could not be told apart with the 87-base-pair reads, so those segments were excluded. Correlated functional status among segregating V segments might be attributable to linkage disequilibrium, but an unknown experimental factor could not be ruled out. In vitro tests confirmed that three of the cytomegalovirus-associated TCR beta chains recognize cytomegalovirus antigens. The cohort was sequenced for TCR beta chains only, and without alpha or paired-chain data the features that could be detected were limited. Across donors, most TCR sequences were observed very rarely, whereas some public TCRs were present in many individuals. An association between a missense DCLRE1C variant and V-gene and J-gene trimming of TCR beta chains was found in a later genetic analysis and replicated in an independent cohort. In the study, around 160 TCR beta chains were listed as associated with cytomegalovirus. The classifier was reported to diagnose cytomegalovirus status with high specificity and sensitivity in both the original cohort and the validation cohort. In an earlier analysis of around 600 of the donors, most TCR beta V segments were observed in productive rearrangements about 90% or about 30% of the time, broadly matching IMGT annotations. A later analysis found that most CMV-associated TCR beta chains appeared HLA-restricted, with HLA associations seemingly driven largely by CMV exposure.

The protocol used for the library was the immunoSEQ multiplex PCR assay. For the multiplex PCR, a mixture combining 60 forward primers for TCR Vbeta segments and 13 reverse primers for TCR Jbeta segments was used. Amplification of the CDR3 region of rearranged TCR beta genes was performed with a multiplex PCR assay on genomic DNA. The Illumina HiSeq System was used to sequence the amplified TCR beta libraries as 87-base-pair reads. On the study's bioinformatics: Across the roughly 700 repertoires, a later analysis counted 80 million or so unique TCR beta chains, roughly 11 million of which were shared by at least two donors. Raw reads were error-corrected and collapsed into unique sequences with a nearest-neighbor algorithm that merged closely related sequences to remove PCR and sequencing errors. CDR3 sequences were aligned to IMGT reference sequences to assign V, D and J gene segments. For a sequence to be retained, at least a six-nucleotide match to both a V gene segment and a J gene segment was required. A rearrangement was called productive if the CDR3 had no stop codons and remained in frame with V and J, and every other rearrangement was called non-productive. Following IMGT convention, CDR3 was defined as the stretch from the second conserved V-encoded cysteine up to the conserved J-encoded phenylalanine. The earlier analysis of 587 of the donors excluded sequences that lacked an unambiguous match to a single V gene segment. An earlier analysis of about 590 of the donors classified V segments as functional when productive rearrangements were above 56.7% and as segregating when the standard deviation between donors was above 5%. A statistical classification framework was built for diagnosing cytomegalovirus status from the catalog of TCR beta chain sequences. In a later analysis, TCR nucleotide sequences were compared against IMGT/GENE-DB human TR gene sequences so that V and J genes could be assigned. A later analysis assigned CDR3 sequences and most-parsimonious VDJ recombination scenarios with the TCRdist pipeline. In a later analysis, every TCR beta chain was defined by the combination of its CDR3 amino acid sequence and its V-gene family, and reads without a unique V-gene family were dropped. As a way to deal with suspected cross-contamination and a sequencing artifact, a later analysis dropped 450 to 600 nucleotide sequences that were highly shared and had low generation probability. In a later analysis, a clonal expansion index for each public chain was calculated from normalized within-repertoire ranks of inferred template counts. In a later analysis, generation probabilities were computed using a VDJ recombination model fitted to out-of-frame rearrangements, and the results were checked against IGoR. In a later analysis, hypergeometric tests were used to score TCR-TCR, TCR-HLA and TCR-CMV co-occurrence, with a repertoire-size bias correction applied to TCR pairs. In a later analysis, false discovery rates were estimated by permuting HLA or CMV assignments 20 times. A later analysis grouped co-occurring TCRs with DBSCAN, adding TCRdist sequence similarity when clustering within HLA-allele-positive subsets. Repertoires with fewer than 30,000 or more than 120,000 public chains, plus five repertoires with anomalous nucleotide sharing, were excluded from co-occurrence clustering. TCRdb carries this immuneACCESS record with in-frame sequences only. Its versions omit some clonotypes, under half of them owing to an unresolved V gene in the studies checked, with the rest unexplained. The V and J calls and clone size were taken over from that table, and D and trimming were inferred from the DNA. Counted in this sample were roughly 100,000 clones; 75% of them appeared once. The ten largest account for around 2.6% of the sample.

About this clone: Its antigen is still unknown. The sample holds no much larger clone one base away, and base qualities are not on file.

The cohort was made up of about 670 healthy bone marrow donors. All cohort members were sampled while nominally healthy, although unrecorded immune exposures were likely present. The donor tested CMV seropositive and was one of the 289 seropositive cohort members. Every donor gave a peripheral blood sample, and the peripheral blood mononuclear cells from that sample were used for TCR beta sequencing. Genomic DNA extraction from the blood cell samples was performed with the Qiagen DNeasy Blood Extraction Kit. The CDR3 runs 14 residues from the cysteine to the phenylalanine. CDR3 DNA is the only sequence kept; it has 42 bases, read in frame from the first base. The germline V gene gives CDR1 as LGHNA and CDR2 as YSLEER. V is cut back by 1 base and J by 3 bases, with 0 bases in the junction unmatched.

The sequence came from a male donor in good health and CMV-seropositive. The V and J genes are TRBV4-3 and TRBJ1-3; 7 nucleotides in the junction match TRBD1. Sequenced material: PBMCs. Here is the DNA: TGCGCCAGCAGCCAAGGGACAGGTGGAAACACCATATATTTT. Its amino acids are CASSQGTGGNTIYF.